Listed below are T cell receptor beta chains from one sample, sequenced in a study of T-cell reconstitution after alpha-beta-depleted transplantation in children. TCRdb re-called the PCR reads through MiXCR, storing one row per CDR3 protein. The sample includes hundreds of thousands of distinct CDR3 sequences, about an eighth seen only once; the top ten take about 2%. The source was PBMCs, mostly from graft donor cells, collected 360 days after TCRalphabeta/CD19-depleted stem cell transplant. These receptors were taken from a male patient younger than 18 who had a stem cell transplant for acute myeloid leukemia, so the T cells may come from the graft donor. Both conserved end residues are part of each CDR3. A D gene is named only where the DNA matches it firmly. For some rows the clone size is stated as once, few or many, or as a class when expanded; others skip it.

>TRBJ2-7|15|many|TRBV20-1|.
CSARGRRQITYEQYF
TGCAGTGCTAGAGGCCGGCGTCAAATCACCTACGAGCAGTACTTC
>TRBJ2-7|13|.|TRBV11-2|.
CASSEDSTYEQYF
TGTGCCAGCAGTGAGGACAGCACCTACGAGCAGTACTTC
>TRBJ2-7|14|few|TRBV20-1|TRBD1
CSATGTGPFREQYF
TGCAGTGCTACCGGGACAGGGCCTTTCCGCGAGCAGTACTTC
>TRBJ2-2|15|few|TRBV5-6|.
CASTRSGVRTGELFF
TGTGCCAGCACCCGGAGTGGGGTGCGGACCGGGGAGCTGTTTTTT
>TRBJ2-6|16|.|TRBV20-1|.
CSARAKRGAGANVLTF
TGCAGTGCTAGAGCCAAGAGGGGAGCTGGGGCCAACGTCCTGACTTTC
>TRBJ2-6|17|few|TRBV7-3|TRBD1
CASSLLQGTSGANVLTF
TGTGCCAGCAGCTTACTACAGGGGACCTCTGGGGCCAACGTCCTGACTTTC
>TRBJ2-7|13|many|TRBV7-2|.
CASSHTSYYEQYF
TGTGCCAGCAGCCATACAAGCTACTACGAGCAGTACTTC
>TRBJ2-1|17|.|TRBV5-1|TRBD2
CASSLAVLAGNYNEQFF
TGCGCCAGCAGCTTGGCCGTCCTAGCGGGCAACTACAATGAGCAGTTCTTC
>TRBJ1-1|15|few|TRBV5-6|TRBD1
CASSLSGGNEGEAFF
TGTGCCAGCAGCTTGTCAGGGGGCAACGAGGGTGAAGCTTTCTTT
>TRBJ2-1|16|.|TRBV13|TRBD2
CASSFIGLAGHNEQFF
TGTGCCAGCAGCTTTATTGGGCTAGCGGGCCACAATGAGCAGTTCTTC
>TRBJ2-3|13|.|TRBV29-1|.
CSVNGGVTDTQYF
TGCAGCGTTAACGGCGGGGTCACAGATACGCAGTATTTT
>TRBJ2-7|16|.|TRBV5-1|TRBD2
CASSLTTSGSIYEQYF
TGCGCCAGCAGCTTGACGACTAGCGGGAGCATCTACGAGCAGTACTTC
>TRBJ2-5|11|many|TRBV5-6|.
CAPVGEETQYF
TGTGCCCCGGTCGGGGAAGAGACCCAGTACTTC
>TRBJ1-2|16|.|TRBV12-3/TRBV12-4|TRBD1
CASSLGVTGFNYGYTF
TGTGCCAGCAGTTTAGGGGTGACAGGGTTCAACTATGGCTACACCTTC
>TRBJ2-7|14|many|TRBV7-6|.
CASSLASQGYEQYF
TGTGCCAGCAGCTTAGCCTCGCAGGGCTACGAGCAGTACTTC
>TRBJ2-7|13|.|TRBV7-3|TRBD2
CASSSGLVGEQYF
TGTGCCAGCAGCTCCGGACTAGTTGGTGAGCAGTACTTC
>TRBJ2-5|11|few|TRBV29-1|.
CSVRFQETQYF
TGCAGCGTTCGATTTCAAGAGACCCAGTACTTC
>TRBJ2-3|16|.|TRBV10-3|TRBD2
CAISESGLAGTDTQYF
TGTGCCATCAGTGAGTCCGGACTAGCGGGCACAGATACGCAGTATTTT
>TRBJ2-1|16|few|TRBV28|TRBD1
CASSLQPGQGDNEQFF
TGTGCCAGCAGTTTACAGCCCGGACAGGGAGACAATGAGCAGTTCTTC
>TRBJ2-2|16|.|TRBV27|TRBD1
CASSPPRTGGTGELFF
TGTGCCAGCAGTCCACCCCGGACAGGGGGAACCGGGGAGCTGTTTTTT